The 20 T cell receptor beta chains listed next were all sequenced from one sample in a study of cytomegalovirus exposure and HLA in healthy donors. The PCR made use of 60 Vbeta and 13 Jbeta primers. Assay used: immunoSEQ multiplex PCR; TCRdb lists only in-frame clones, some missing. The sample lists some 140,000 clones, around 80% occurring once. The sequencing sample was made of PBMCs. These TCRs come from a woman aged 40 to 50 in good health and CMV-seropositive.

This clone turned up a few times. V is TRBV2 and J is TRBJ1-2, with D tentatively TRBD1 (6 bases). Trimming shortened V by 7 bases and J by 2 bases, and 14 bases separated the two germline ends. Germline CDR1 SNHLY, CDR2 FYNNEI. This CDR3 is 14 amino acids long. The CDR3 DNA follows: TGTGCCAGCATTCCAGGGGCAGGGAACTATGGCTACACCTTC. The encoded protein is CASIPGAGNYGYTF.

The genes are TRBV15 and TRBJ1-5; tentatively, D is TRBD1 (6 bases). The V end lost 3 bases, the J end lost 7 bases, and 25 bases lay between the germline ends. There are 18 residues in the CDR3. The germline V gene has CDR1 LNHNV and CDR2 YYDKDF (reference sequence). The CDR3 coding sequence is TGTGCCACCAGCAGCTTACACTCCTCACAGGGCGTCGGGCAGCCCCAGCATTTT. Translation gives CATSSLHSSQGVGQPQHF.

The CDR3 loop reads CASSSRDRGRGELFF. The CDR3 DNA follows: TGTGCCAGCAGTTCCCGGGACAGGGGGCGAGGGGAGCTGTTTTTT. The chain links TRBV6-5 to TRBJ2-2; the match to TRBD1 covers 12 bases. J lost 8 bases, V lost 4 bases, and 5 bases had no gene match. From germline, CDR1 is MNHEY and CDR2 SVGAGI. The length of the CDR3 is 15 residues.

The V gene is TRBV7-9, the J gene TRBJ2-1; TRBD2 matches at 14 bases. V shed 5 bases, J shed 7 bases, and the junction held 13 bases outside the gene matches. CDR3 length equals 18 residues. Germline V gene data show CDR1 as SEHNR and CDR2 as FQNEAQ (reference sequence). CDR3 loop: CASSPLAGTSGRDNEQFF. In DNA form, the CDR3 reads TGTGCCAGCAGCCCCCTCGCCGGGACTAGCGGGAGAGATAATGAGCAGTTCTTC.

This rearrangement joins TRBV6-1 to TRBJ1-1, with 7 bases identical to TRBD1. Germline trimming cut 2 bases from V and 2 bases from J; bases unmatched to any gene: 8. The CDR3 contains 16 residues. Germline values: CDR1 MNHNS, CDR2 SASEGT. The CDR3 is CASSEPDRVGNTEAFF. The CDR3 DNA sequence: TGTGCCAGCAGTGAACCCGACAGGGTTGGTAACACTGAAGCTTTCTTT.

The genes are TRBV6-5 and TRBJ2-5; TRBD2 agrees at 11 bases. The DNA end is more similar to TRBJ2-7, so the J call may be wrong. CDR1 is MNHEY, CDR2 SVGAGI, per germline. CDR3 size: 15 residues. This chain's CDR3 is CASSYKLAGAYEQYF. CDR3 DNA: TGTGCCAGCAGTTACAAACTAGCGGGAGCCTACGAGCAGTACTTC.

This clone was observed a single time. The CDR3 DNA reads as TGTGCCAGCAGTTTACTTACGCGCTCCTACGAGCAGTACTTC. Protein product: CASSLLTRSYEQYF. The rearrangement uses TRBV28 and TRBJ2-7, with D unclear. V was shortened by 2 bases and J by 0 bases, with 8 bases between the two germline ends. CDR1 is MDHEN and CDR2 is SYDVKM in the germline V gene. This CDR3 is built from 14 residues.

This clone occurred a few times. The J gene is TRBJ2-5, the V gene TRBV6-4, with a weak D call TRBD1 (6 bases). The tail of the sequence fits TRBJ2-7 better, so the J call may be wrong. The CDR3 covers 16 residues. Per germline, CDR1 MRHNA and CDR2 SNTAGT. CDR3 sequence (DNA): TGTGCCAGCAGTGACTCGCTGCAGGGGCGGACCTACGAGCAGTACTTC. It specifies CASSDSLQGRTYEQYF.

In nucleotides, the CDR3 is TGTGCCTGGAGTGCCGGAGGAGGAGGCTACGAGCAGTACTTC. Protein: CAWSAGGGGYEQYF. V usage is TRBV30 and J usage is TRBJ2-7; tentative D call: TRBD2 (5 bases). Trimming cost V 1 base and J 3 bases, with 13 bases left between them. Germline V CDR1 and CDR2: GTSNPN, SVGIG (reference sequence). The CDR3 contains 14 residues.

The CDR3 loop reads CASRSRLAGIYNEQFF. The CDR3, as DNA: TGTGCCAGCAGGTCGAGACTAGCGGGAATCTACAATGAGCAGTTCTTC. The chain carries TRBV5-6 and TRBJ2-1, with TRBD2 matching 11 bases. Per the germline V gene, CDR1 is SGHDT and CDR2 is YYEEEE. V shed 5 bases, J shed 3 bases, and the junction held 7 bases outside the gene matches. There are 16 residues in the CDR3.

J is TRBJ2-7 and V is TRBV11-1, with 8 bases identical to TRBD2. Germline values: CDR1 SGHAT, CDR2 FQDESV (reference sequence). The CDR3 has 14 amino acids. After removal of 4 bases from V and 4 bases from J, the junction contained 6 bases not matched to a gene. CDR3 loop: CASSSLPSGYEQYF. The CDR3 region has the DNA TGTGCCAGCAGCTCCCTGCCTAGCGGGTACGAGCAGTACTTC.

The chain combines TRBV30 with TRBJ1-3; TRBD1 matches at 7 bases. This CDR3 spans 13 amino acids. V lost 4 bases to trimming and J lost 8 bases; unmatched junction nucleotides: 8. The germline V gene encodes CDR1 GTSNPN and CDR2 SVGIG (reference sequence). The CDR3 DNA follows: TGTGCCTGGACCCGGACAGGCCCGGACACCATATATTTT. Translated: CAWTRTGPDTIYF.

V is TRBV25-1 and J is TRBJ2-2; a weak D match, TRBD2 (6 bases). The CDR3 has 15 amino acids. Germline CDR1 is MGHDK and CDR2 is SYGVNS. Trimming cost V 6 bases and J 1 base, with 12 bases left between them. This CDR3 reads CASRSGVLNTGELFF. CDR3 DNA: TGTGCCAGCAGGTCGGGAGTGCTGAACACCGGGGAGCTGTTTTTT.

The chain has TRBV25-1 and TRBJ1-1, with 7 bases aligning to TRBD1. This CDR3 spans 15 amino acids. J lost 3 bases, V lost 6 bases, and 10 bases had no gene match. Germline CDR1 reads MGHDK; CDR2 reads SYGVNS. CDR3 nucleotides: TGTGCCAGCAGCTTCAGGACAGGACTTTACACTGAAGCTTTCTTT. Protein product: CASSFRTGLYTEAFF. Variable domain in full (rest from reference TRBV25-1 and TRBJ1-1): EADIYQTPRYLVIGTGKKITLECSQTMGHDKMYWYQQDPGMELHLIHYSYGVNSTEKGDLSSESTVSRIRTEHFPLTLESARPSHTSQYLCASSFRTGLYTEAFFGQGTRLTVV.

This sequence joins TRBV21-1 and TRBJ2-5; TRBD2, the table's D call, lacks a check against the DNA. TRBV21-1 corresponds to a pseudogene. The CDR3 length is 18 residues. In DNA form, the CDR3 reads TGTGCCAGCAGCAAAAAGGCCCCGGGACTAGCGGGAGAAGAGACCCAGTACTTC. Protein product: CASSKKAPGLAGEETQYF.

This chain links TRBV7-2 with TRBJ2-1; TRBD2 agrees at 10 bases. There are 14 residues in the CDR3. V trimming: 6 bases; J trimming: 6 bases; junction bases outside the gene matches: 5. Germline values: CDR1 SGHTA, CDR2 FQGNSA. This CDR3 is CASSYRLAGNEQFF. DNA of the CDR3: TGTGCCAGCAGTTACAGACTAGCGGGCAATGAGCAGTTCTTC.

This clone was recorded once. This rearrangement joins TRBV27 to TRBJ1-5; D might be TRBD1 (5 bases). Germline loops: CDR1 MNHEY, CDR2 SMNVEV (reference sequence). Deletions cut 2 bases from V and 5 bases from J, with 7 bases between. This CDR3 contains 13 residues. The CDR3 region is CASSLRGYQPQHF. Written as DNA, the CDR3 is TGTGCCAGCAGTTTAAGGGGATATCAGCCCCAGCATTTT.

This clone was observed a few times. Other nucleotide sequences from this sample produce the same CDR3. The rearrangement uses TRBV19 and TRBJ2-7; a weak D match, TRBD1 (5 bases). Germline assignment: CDR1 LNHDA and CDR2 SQIVND (reference sequence). The ends were cut back, 3 bases at V and 3 bases at J, with 6 bases in the middle. The CDR3 is 12 residues long. In nucleotides, the CDR3 is TGTGCCAGTAGTATCCAGGGCTACGAGCAGTACTTC. Amino acids: CASSIQGYEQYF. Drawing the rest from reference TRBV19 and TRBJ2-7, the complete variable domain is DGGITQSPKYLFRKEGQNVTLSCEQNLNHDAMYWYRQDPGQGLRLIYYSQIVNDFQKGDIAEGYSVSREKKESFPLTVTSAQKNPTAFYLCASSIQGYEQYFGPGTRLTVT.

This clone was observed a few times. The identical CDR3 is also encoded by other nucleotide sequences in the sample. This chain links TRBV6-5 with TRBJ2-6, with D maybe TRBD1 (6 bases). The CDR3 runs 15 residues. V was cut by 6 bases and J by 0 bases, with 9 bases left in between. Looked up from germline, CDR1 is MNHEY and CDR2 is SVGAGI. In nucleotides, the CDR3 is TGTGCCAGCAGCCCCAGGGGCTCTGGGGCCAACGTCCTGACTTTC. It specifies CASSPRGSGANVLTF.

The chain has TRBV7-6 and TRBJ2-1; 10 bases fit TRBD1. This CDR3 has 16 amino acids. Germline CDR1 SGHVS, CDR2 FNYEAQ. Trimming removed 3 bases from V and 2 bases from J; junction bases left unmatched: 4. The CDR3 nucleotides are TGTGCCAGCAGCTTGGGAGGACAGGGGGCCTACAATGAGCAGTTCTTC. It codes for CASSLGGQGAYNEQFF.